This TCR beta chain was documented in a study of blood T cells in healthy people across ages. Drawing of peripheral blood yielded roughly 9.8 milliliters from each donor. This clonotype appeared many times. Its target is not known. The second PCR ran roughly 6 to 12 cycles with a sample-barcoded 5' primer and J-beta primers. Each cDNA molecule received a tag from a template-switch adaptor that had 12 random nucleotides. TCRdb re-derived calls from the 5' RACE reads in MiXCR, one entry per CDR3 protein. The table includes hundreds of thousands of distinct CDR3 sequences, approximately 30% detected once. Trimming removed 4 bases at V and 8 bases at J, with 7 bases between. This CDR3 is 12 amino acids long. CDR1 is SGDLS, CDR2 YYNGEE, per germline. Study-level findings and limits: Estimated diversity across one million T cells was deemed an underestimate. Unknown donor CMV status possibly confounded expanded clonotype changes.

Sequencing input: blood. The chain recombines TRBV9 with TRBJ1-6, with D possibly being TRBD1 (5 bases). The sequence came from a woman older than 75 in good health. CDR3 bases: TGTGCCAGCAGCCCGACAGATTCACCCCTCCACTTT. Translated: CASSPTDSPLHF.